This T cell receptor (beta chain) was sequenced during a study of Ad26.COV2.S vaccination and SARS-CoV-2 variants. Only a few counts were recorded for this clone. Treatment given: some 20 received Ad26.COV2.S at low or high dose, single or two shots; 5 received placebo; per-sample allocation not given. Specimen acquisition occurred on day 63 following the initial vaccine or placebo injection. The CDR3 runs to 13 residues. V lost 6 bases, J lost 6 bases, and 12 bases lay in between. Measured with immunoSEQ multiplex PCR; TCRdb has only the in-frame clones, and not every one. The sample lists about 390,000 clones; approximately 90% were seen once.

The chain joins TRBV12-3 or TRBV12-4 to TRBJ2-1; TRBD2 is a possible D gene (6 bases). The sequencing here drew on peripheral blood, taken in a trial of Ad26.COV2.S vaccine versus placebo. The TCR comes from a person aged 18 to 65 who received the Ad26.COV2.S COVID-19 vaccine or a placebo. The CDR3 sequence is CASRPDYPNEQFF. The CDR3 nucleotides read TGTGCCAGCAGGCCGGACTACCCCAATGAGCAGTTCTTC.